This T cell receptor (beta chain) was identified in a study of cytotoxic CD8 clonotypes in ibrutinib-treated CLL. Study conclusions and caveats: The clonality went up when patients responded to ibrutinib and dropped back toward baseline at progression.

Assay used: immunoSEQ multiplex PCR; TCRdb lists only in-frame clones, some missing. The sample carries approximately 210,000 clones, approximately 72% recorded once. A remark on this clone: Its antigen is currently unknown.

CDR3 length: 14 residues. V lost 3 bases, J lost 6 bases, and 13 bases lay in between. The germline V gene has CDR1 SGHDT and CDR2 YYEEEE. The receptor's source is a human donor with chronic lymphocytic leukemia. This specimen was PBMCs, taken after 24 months of ibrutinib treatment. The chain carries TRBV5-6 and TRBJ2-1; TRBD2 might be the D (6 bases). The CDR3: CASSWPGTPNEQFF. In DNA, the CDR3 is TGTGCCAGCAGCTGGCCTGGGACTCCCAATGAGCAGTTCTTC.